This entry concerns a single T cell receptor beta chain. This sample is drawn from a study of CD8+ T cells in alopecia areata. RNA was isolated and reverse transcribed to cDNA, the sequencing template. Only in-frame clones appear in the TCRdb table, and some are missing; sequencing was by immunoSEQ multiplex PCR. The data contain approximately 280,000 clones, 58% of them singletons. The CDR3 extends over 14 amino acids. Germline V gene sequence: CDR1 ENHRY, CDR2 SYGVKD. Documented treatment: oral pan-JAK inhibitor, 5-10 mg twice daily. The J gene is TRBJ2-5, the V gene TRBV10-3; tentative D call: TRBD1 (6 bases). Sequencing used CD4+ T cells sorted from blood, obtained at week 24, from a patient treated with tofacitinib. This receptor was taken from a human donor with alopecia areata. CDR3 region: CATVGGTTQETQYF. DNA for the CDR3: TGTGCTACAGTTGGGGGCACCACCCAAGAGACCCAGTACTTC.